The source of this T cell receptor beta chain is a study of blood T cell repertoires in COVID-19. Study-level information: The study drew acute and convalescent COVID-19 samples from the United States, Italy and Spain. Nucleic acid was either cDNA or gDNA, and it came from T cells, B-cell-depleted T cells, or PBMCs.

Original processing notes: The authors estimated nucleated cell counts from reference gene primer amplification. Only in-frame clones appear in the TCRdb table, and some are missing; sequencing was by immunoSEQ multiplex PCR. Clone size and the V and J calls come from that table; the DNA yielded D and trimming. This table holds around 310,000 clones, around 90% found once. V was cut by 5 bases and J by 4 bases, with 13 bases left in between. The CDR3 has 15 amino acids. Germline values: CDR1 SGHTS, CDR2 YDEGEE. The sample taken for sequencing was peripheral blood. The clonotype originates from a young woman with COVID-19, enrolled during active disease. The V call is TRBV5-8, the J call TRBJ1-6, with D uncertain. CDR3 sequence (DNA): TGTGCCAGCAGATTAGGACGGGATTATAATTCACCCCTCCACTTT. It specifies CASRLGRDYNSPLHF.